These 17 T cell receptor beta chains share one sample of origin, sequenced in a study of T cells in Graves' hyperthyroidism and ophthalmopathy. Amplified regions were TCR beta CDR3 sequences from RNA transcripts. TCR CDR3 regions were first amplified by RT-PCR with HTBI primers. TCRdb itself ran the multiplex PCR reads through MiXCR, one entry per CDR3 protein. The data show 550,000 to 700,000 distinct CDR3 sequences, approximately 44% seen once. Sequences were obtained from peripheral blood or thyroid tissue (not recorded which). These receptor sequences come from an adult woman with Graves' disease, either hyperthyroidism or ophthalmopathy (not recorded which).

This clonotype was recorded many times. V usage is TRBV5-5 and J usage is TRBJ2-5, with TRBD2 as a possible D gene (5 bases). V lost 4 bases, J lost 2 bases, and 18 bases lay in between. This CDR3 region has 16 residues. Germline CDR1 is SGHKS and CDR2 is YYEKEE (reference sequence). Here the CDR3 reads CASSEGNIGPQETQYF. The CDR3 region has the DNA TGTGCCAGCAGCGAGGGAAACATCGGTCCTCAAGAGACCCAGTACTTC.

The CDR3 region is CASSPTKGSDYEQYF. CDR3 nucleotides: TGTGCCAGCAGCCCAACGAAAGGATCGGACTACGAGCAGTACTTC. The rearrangement links TRBV2 to TRBJ2-7, with D uncertain. Germline CDR1 is SNHLY and CDR2 is FYNNEI. The CDR3 is 15 amino acids. Between the trimmed V and J ends, which lost 6 bases and 3 bases, there was a span of 18 bases.

This chain joins TRBV10-3 and TRBJ1-2; no firm D call. Trimming stripped 6 bases from V and 4 bases from J, with 12 bases between. Per germline, CDR1 ENHRY and CDR2 SYGVKD. The CDR3 runs 13 residues. CDR3 DNA sequence: TGTGCCATCAGCCGGGAGCCCGTCTATGGCTACACCTTC. Translation: CAISREPVYGYTF.

This clonotype has at least ten counts. V is TRBV28 and J is TRBJ1-1; D is unclear. Germline CDR1 reads MDHEN; CDR2 reads SYDVKM. This CDR3 comprises 13 residues. V was shortened by 7 bases and J by 7 bases, with 16 bases between the two germline ends. CDR3 residues: CASTGFGAREAFF. CDR3 nucleotides: TGTGCCAGCACCGGTTTCGGAGCCCGTGAAGCTTTCTTT.

Only a few counts were recorded for this clonotype. This chain joins TRBV10-3 and TRBJ1-2; 8 bases map to TRBD1. This CDR3 spans 14 amino acids. Germline values: CDR1 ENHRY, CDR2 SYGVKD. The V and J ends lost 3 bases and 6 bases, in that order; junction bases with no gene match: 6. The CDR3 sequence: CAISEGRGLNGYTF. DNA of the CDR3: TGTGCCATCAGTGAAGGCAGGGGGCTTAATGGCTACACCTTC.

In this sample, this clonotype turned up many times. The J gene is TRBJ1-4, the V gene TRBV19; D perhaps matches TRBD1 (6 bases). The CDR3 runs to 14 residues. Trimming took off 5 bases at V and 11 bases at J, with 18 bases between the two ends. Germline V gene data show CDR1 as LNHDA and CDR2 as SQIVND (reference sequence). The CDR3 loop reads CASSARGANGKLFF. The CDR3 nucleotides read TGTGCCAGTAGTGCCAGGGGCGCCAACGGGAAACTGTTTTTT.

This clonotype was seen ten or more times. The chain is built from TRBV10-3 and TRBJ2-7, with 7 bases lining up with TRBD1. J was trimmed by 2 bases and V by 6 bases; bases with no gene match: 4. The germline V gene encodes CDR1 ENHRY and CDR2 SYGVKD. The CDR3 is made up of 13 amino acids. In nucleotides, the CDR3 is TGTGCCATCAGAGGGCAGGGGGCCTACGAGCAGTACTTC. The encoded protein is CAIRGQGAYEQYF.

This clonotype was observed a handful of times. V gene TRBV25-1 combines with J gene TRBJ1-2, with D possibly being TRBD1 (5 bases). The CDR3 contains 14 residues. The V gene's germline CDR1 is MGHDK and CDR2 SYGVNS. The V gene lost 1 base and the J gene lost 1 base, with 7 bases spanning the gap. The CDR3 loop is CASSESGSNYGYTF. CDR3 nucleotide sequence: TGTGCCAGCAGTGAATCAGGGAGTAACTATGGCTACACCTTC.

V gene TRBV11-1 combines with J gene TRBJ1-4, with 8 bases that match TRBD1. The CDR3 is 15 amino acids. Germline trimming cut 3 bases from V and 6 bases from J; bases unmatched to any gene: 6. Germline V gives CDR1 SGHAT, CDR2 FQDESV (reference sequence). The CDR3 coding sequence is TGTGCCAGCAGCTTCAGGACAGGGCGAGATGAAAAACTGTTTTTT. Translated: CASSFRTGRDEKLFF.

V usage is TRBV12-3 or TRBV12-4 and J usage is TRBJ1-1; D not certain. The V and J ends lost 8 bases and 1 base respectively, with 11 bases between them. The CDR3 consists of 13 residues. The CDR3 protein is CASLADGNTEAFF. The CDR3 DNA reads TGTGCCAGCTTAGCAGACGGGAACACTGAAGCTTTCTTT.

This clonotype showed up many times. The V and J genes are TRBV6-6 and TRBJ2-7; D is tentatively TRBD1 or TRBD2 (5 bases each). The CDR3 has 13 amino acids. Germline CDR1 is MNHNY and CDR2 is SVGAGI (reference sequence). Trimming took 2 bases from V and 6 from J, leaving 11 bases between them. CDR3 nucleotide sequence: TGTGCCAGCAGTTACGTTGAGGGGACCGAGCAGTACTTC. Translating it yields CASSYVEGTEQYF.

This clonotype has at least ten counts. V and J are TRBV25-1 and TRBJ2-2, with 9 bases fitting TRBD1. Germline CDR1 is MGHDK and CDR2 is SYGVNS. V lost 8 bases and J lost 4; bases outside the gene matches: 8. The CDR3 sequence is 15 residues long. In DNA, the CDR3 is TGTGCCAGCCAGACGACAGGGGGGCCCACCGGGGAGCTGTTTTTT. Translation: CASQTTGGPTGELFF. The whole variable domain, filled in from reference TRBV25-1 and TRBJ2-2, reads EADIYQTPRYLVIGTGKKITLECSQTMGHDKMYWYQQDPGMELHLIHYSYGVNSTEKGDLSSESTVSRIRTEHFPLTLESARPSHTSQYLCASQTTGGPTGELFFGEGSRLTVL.

V gene TRBV7-3 combines with J gene TRBJ2-2; TRBD1 matches 8 bases. The end of the DNA fits TRBJ1-5 better, so the J call may be wrong. Germline CDR1 and CDR2: SGHTA and FQGTGA. The CDR3 has 14 amino acids. CDR3 bases: TGTGCCAGCAGCTCGACAGGGGTCAATCAGCCCCAGCATTTT. Its translation: CASSSTGVNQPQHF.

This clonotype was found many times. The gene calls are TRBV10-3 and TRBJ2-7, with D perhaps being TRBD1 or TRBD2 (5 bases each). Deletions cut 7 bases from V and 3 bases from J, with 16 bases between. The CDR3 is made up of 14 amino acids. Germline V gene lookup returns CDR1 ENHRY and CDR2 SYGVKD. CDR3 nucleotides: TGTGCCATCATGGGAGCCGGGACCAACTACGAGCAGTACTTC. This sequence encodes CAIMGAGTNYEQYF.

This clonotype appeared many times. The chain couples TRBV20-1 to TRBJ2-7; 8 bases align to TRBD2. Trimming took 6 bases from V and 4 from J; bases not matched to a gene: 5. CDR3 length equals 12 residues. Germline loops: CDR1 DFQATT, CDR2 SNEGSKA (reference sequence). The CDR3 DNA follows: TGCAGTGCCGCGGCTAGCGGGTACGAGCAGTACTTC. Translation: CSAAASGYEQYF.

On this clonotype itself: Lacking the conserved final phenylalanine or tryptophan, this CDR3 likely reflects a read error. No DNA is shown, since the ends of the CDR3 on it are uncertain; the CDR3 is the one TCRdb lists. The chain joins TRBV29-1 to TRBJ2-2. The germline gives CDR1 SQVTM, CDR2 ANQGSEA. A total of 8 residues make up the CDR3, ends included. The CDR3 sequence: CSVEGASV.

This sequence joins TRBV6-2 or TRBV6-3 and TRBJ2-7; possibly TRBD1 or TRBD2 for D (6 bases each). There are 13 residues in the CDR3. V lost 7 bases, J lost 7 bases, and 17 bases lay in between. Germline assignment: CDR1 MNHEY and CDR2 SVGEGT. The CDR3 nucleotides read TGTGCCAGCATAATATCGGGGGCTGGGGAGCAGTACTTC. It yields the protein CASIISGAGEQYF.